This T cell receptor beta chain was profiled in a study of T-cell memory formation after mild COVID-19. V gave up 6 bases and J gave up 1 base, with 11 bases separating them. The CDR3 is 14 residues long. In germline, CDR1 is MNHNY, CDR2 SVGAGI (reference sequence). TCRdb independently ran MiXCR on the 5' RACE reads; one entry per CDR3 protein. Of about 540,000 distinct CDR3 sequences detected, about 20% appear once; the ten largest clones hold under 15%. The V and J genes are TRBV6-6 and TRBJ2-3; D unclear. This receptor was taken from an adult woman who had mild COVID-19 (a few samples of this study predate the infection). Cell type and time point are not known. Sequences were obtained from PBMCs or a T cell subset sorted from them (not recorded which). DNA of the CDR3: TGTGCCAGCAGGACCTTATCTGGCACAGATACGCAGTATTTT. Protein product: CASRTLSGTDTQYF.